The 25 T cell receptor beta chains listed next were all sequenced from one sample in a study of Tregs in tolerant kidney transplant recipients. Clones were read by immunoSEQ multiplex PCR, and TCRdb kept only the in-frame ones, dropping some. Here the sample spans 75,000 to 95,000 clones, over 85% being singletons. The sequencing input was CD8+ T cells from blood. Receptors were obtained from a human donor in good health.

The rearrangement links TRBV27 to TRBJ2-7; D ambiguous. The germline V and J ends were trimmed by 5 bases and 7 bases, with 15 bases remaining between them. Germline V gene sequence: CDR1 MNHEY, CDR2 SMNVEV (reference sequence). The length of the CDR3 is 13 residues. CDR3 residues: CASSLSSAREQYF. Written as DNA, the CDR3 is TGTGCCAGCAGTCTCAGCTCCGCTCGGGAGCAGTACTTC.

This clone is termed medium-sized. This chain joins TRBV30 and TRBJ2-1; D gene ambiguous. Trimming took off 4 bases at V and 3 bases at J, with 16 bases between the two ends. The CDR3 runs to 15 residues. CDR1 is GTSNPN, CDR2 SVGIG, per germline (reference sequence). The CDR3 DNA is TGTGCCTGGACCCCGGGCCACCTTAACTACAATGAGCAGTTCTTC. This gives the protein CAWTPGHLNYNEQFF.

The V call is TRBV6-5, the J call TRBJ1-2, with D hard to call. CDR1 is MNHEY, CDR2 SVGAGI, per germline. CDR3 size: 13 residues. V lost 2 bases and J lost 2, with 6 bases in between. CDR3 in amino acids: CASSYARNYGYTF. For the CDR3, the DNA is TGTGCCAGCAGTTACGCGAGGAACTATGGCTACACCTTC.

This sequence joins TRBV9 and TRBJ2-5; 7 bases match TRBD1. Trimming at V came to 3 bases and at J to 7 bases, leaving 15 bases not matched to a gene. Germline CDR1 and CDR2: SGDLS and YYNGEE. The CDR3 contains 16 residues. CDR3: CASSAGSQGPKWTQYF. The CDR3 bases are TGTGCCAGCAGCGCCGGGTCACAGGGGCCCAAGTGGACCCAGTACTTC.

The rearrangement links TRBV27 to TRBJ2-7; D is possibly TRBD2 (6 bases). Trimming cost V 0 bases and J 0 bases, with 9 bases left between them. CDR1 is MNHEY and CDR2 is SMNVEV in the germline V gene (reference sequence). The CDR3 spans 15 residues. The CDR3 DNA reads as TGTGCCAGCAGTTTATCGCCGGGGGACTCCTACGAGCAGTACTTC. The encoded protein is CASSLSPGDSYEQYF.

Only one count was recorded for this clone. The genes are TRBV7-9 and TRBJ2-7; D gene unclear. Germline CDR1 and CDR2: SEHNR and FQNEAQ (reference sequence). CDR3 length equals 14 residues. Between the trimmed V and J ends, which lost 1 base and 7 bases, there was a span of 14 bases. CDR3 in amino acids: CASSLDLNQLEQYF. CDR3 nucleotide sequence: TGTGCCAGCAGCTTAGATCTTAACCAGCTTGAGCAGTACTTC.

The J gene is TRBJ2-7, the V gene TRBV7-8; 8 nucleotides line up with TRBD1. CDR1 is SGHVS and CDR2 is FQNEAQ in the germline V gene. The ends lost 5 bases at V and 3 bases at J; junction bases unmatched: 9. The CDR3 contains 15 residues. The CDR3 DNA reads TGTGCCAGCAGCATCGGACAGGGCGACCTCTACGAGCAGTACTTC. It translates to CASSIGQGDLYEQYF.

V is TRBV19 and J is TRBJ2-7; D unresolved. This CDR3 comprises 14 residues. The germline V gene encodes CDR1 LNHDA and CDR2 SQIVND (reference sequence). Trimming removed 6 bases at V and 7 bases at J, with 19 bases between. CDR3 protein: CASSKKPATREQYF. CDR3 sequence (DNA): TGTGCCAGTAGCAAAAAACCAGCTACGCGGGAGCAGTACTTC.

This chain connects TRBV6-5 to TRBJ1-4, with TRBD1 matching over 9 bases. In germline, CDR1 is MNHEY, CDR2 SVGAGI. V was pared by 4 bases and J by 8 bases, with 8 bases of the junction left unmatched. The CDR3 totals 15 residues. CDR3 nucleotides: TGTGCCAGCAGTTCTTGGACAGGGGTGGACGAAAAACTGTTTTTT. Protein sequence: CASSSWTGVDEKLFF.

The V gene is TRBV7-9, the J gene TRBJ2-2; 8 bases line up with TRBD2. The CDR3 has 16 residues. With 4 bases clipped from V and 1 base from J, the junction kept 5 bases outside the gene matches. Germline CDR1 reads SEHNR; CDR2 reads FQNEAQ (reference sequence). CDR3 protein: CASSSLAGLNTGELFF. CDR3 in DNA: TGTGCCAGCAGCTCCTTAGCGGGACTGAACACCGGGGAGCTGTTTTTT.

The chain uses TRBV6-5 and TRBJ1-3, with TRBD1 as a possible D gene (5 bases). Germline assignment: CDR1 MNHEY and CDR2 SVGAGI. CDR3 size: 13 residues. The ends were cut back, 9 bases at V and 4 bases at J, with 13 bases in the middle. The CDR3 DNA follows: TGTGCCAGAACGACAGCGCGCGGAAACACCATATATTTT. This sequence encodes CARTTARGNTIYF.

This clone has just one count. The CDR3 nucleotides are TGTGCCAGCAGCTTGGGGATAGCGGACCACAATGAGCAGTTCTTC. Residues: CASSLGIADHNEQFF. The chain uses TRBV7-7 and TRBJ2-1; possibly TRBD2 for D (6 bases). Germline CDR1 reads SSHAT; CDR2 reads FNYEAQ (reference sequence). V was clipped by 3 bases and J by 5 bases, with 14 bases between them. This CDR3 contains 15 residues.

Note on this clone: Mismatch with germline at one junction end may stem from a read error. The V call is TRBV7-3, the J call TRBJ2-1; D not certain. Germline CDR1 is SGHTA and CDR2 is FQGTGA. This CDR3 is built from 9 residues. The chain's CDR3 is CAIQTYQLF. The CDR3 coding sequence is TGTGCCATCCAAACTTACCAGCTCTTC.

This sequence joins TRBV27 and TRBJ2-3, with no clear D. Trimming removed 1 base from V and 1 base from J, with 3 bases in between. The germline CDR1 and CDR2 sequences are MNHEY and SMNVEV (reference sequence). This CDR3 spans 13 amino acids. The CDR3 here is CASSLLGTDTQYF. The CDR3 nucleotides are TGTGCCAGCAGTTTATTGGGCACAGATACGCAGTATTTT.

The chain carries TRBV2 and TRBJ2-2; no firm D call. The V gene lost 11 bases and the J gene lost 6 bases, with 19 bases spanning the gap. CDR1 and CDR2 from the germline V gene are SNHLY and FYNNEI. This CDR3 contains 14 residues. CDR3 nucleotides: TGTGCCGCCAAGACCCTGTTTGGGGCCGGGGAGCTGTTTTTT. This codes for CAAKTLFGAGELFF.

CDR3 sequence: CAWTAGLSNQPQHF. CDR3 bases: TGTGCCTGGACGGCTGGTCTTAGCAATCAGCCCCAGCATTTT. The rearrangement joins TRBV30 to TRBJ1-5; D unclear. CDR1 and CDR2 from the germline V gene are GTSNPN and SVGIG (reference sequence). The germline V and J ends were trimmed by 4 bases and 0 bases, with 10 bases remaining between them. CDR3 length: 14 residues.

This sequence joins TRBV7-9 and TRBJ1-4; possible D gene TRBD1, 5 bases. Germline V gene sequence: CDR1 SEHNR, CDR2 FQNEAQ (reference sequence). V lost 1 base to trimming and J lost 8 bases, with 14 bases between them. The CDR3 contains 15 residues. The CDR3 is CASSLEPGRREKLFF. CDR3 nucleotide sequence: TGTGCCAGCAGCTTAGAGCCGGGGCGACGGGAAAAACTGTTTTTT.

The chain combines TRBV7-9 with TRBJ2-5, with D maybe TRBD1 (5 bases). CDR1 is SEHNR, CDR2 FQNEAQ, per germline (reference sequence). With 3 bases removed from V and 1 base from J, the gap between germline ends came to 15 bases. The CDR3 is made up of 16 amino acids. The CDR3 nucleotides read TGTGCCAGCAGCTTGATCCCCAGGGCTCTCCAAGAGACCCAGTACTTC. Translated, it gives CASSLIPRALQETQYF.

The V and J genes are TRBV11-2 and TRBJ1-2; 8 nucleotides match TRBD1. Germline V gene sequence: CDR1 SGHAT, CDR2 FQNNGV. The trim removed 1 base at V and 8 bases at J, leaving 9 bases unmatched. CDR3 length equals 15 residues. The CDR3 bases are TGTGCCAGCAGCTTAGGAGGACAGGGTAGGGACGGCTACACCTTC. Protein product: CASSLGGQGRDGYTF.

The V call is TRBV9, the J call TRBJ2-1; TRBD2 is a possible D gene (5 bases). This CDR3 region has 13 residues. Germline loops: CDR1 SGDLS, CDR2 YYNGEE. V was trimmed by 3 bases and J by 10 bases, leaving 14 bases between them. The CDR3 region is CASSGVSSLEQFF. The CDR3 DNA sequence: TGTGCCAGCAGCGGCGTATCTAGCTTGGAGCAGTTCTTC.

The CDR3 DNA reads as TGTGCCAGCAGTCACAACACTGAAGCTTTCTTT. As protein: CASSHNTEAFF. J is TRBJ1-1 and V is TRBV25-1; no definite D call. The germline V and J ends were trimmed by 5 bases and 2 bases, with 3 bases remaining between them. Germline CDR1 MGHDK, CDR2 SYGVNS. This CDR3 comprises 11 residues.

The V gene is TRBV9, the J gene TRBJ2-3; 11 nucleotides line up with TRBD2. The trim removed 2 bases at V and 0 bases at J, leaving 5 bases unmatched. The CDR3 runs 17 residues. CDR1 SGDLS and CDR2 YYNGEE come from the germline V gene. CDR3 nucleotide sequence: TGTGCCAGCAGCGTCCGGGGACTAGCGGATAGCACAGATACGCAGTATTTT. This translates into CASSVRGLADSTDTQYF.

The chain links TRBV5-4 to TRBJ2-3, with D perhaps matching TRBD1 or TRBD2 (6 bases each). This CDR3 is built from 15 residues. V was pared by 0 bases and J by 2 bases, with 10 bases between. CDR1 is SGHNT and CDR2 is YYREEE in the germline V gene (reference sequence). CDR3 nucleotide sequence: TGTGCCAGCAGCTTGGAGGGGGGACTCACAGATACGCAGTATTTT. Amino acids: CASSLEGGLTDTQYF.

The J gene is TRBJ2-2, the V gene TRBV5-1; TRBD2 agrees at 9 bases. This CDR3 is built from 22 residues. V gave up 0 bases and J gave up 6 bases; unmatched junction bases: 24. From germline, CDR1 is SGHRS and CDR2 YFSETQ. The CDR3 is CASSLGTELSTGGRADPGELFF. The CDR3 coding sequence is TGCGCCAGCAGCTTGGGAACAGAACTATCTACTGGCGGGAGGGCCGACCCCGGGGAGCTGTTTTTT.

The chain is built from TRBV5-1 and TRBJ1-2, with 10 bases aligning to TRBD1. Per the germline V gene, CDR1 is SGHRS and CDR2 is YFSETQ. With V trimmed by 0 bases and J by 6 bases, 2 bases remained unmatched. The CDR3 consists of 14 residues. The CDR3 sequence: CASSLGTGGNGYTF. The CDR3 region has the DNA TGCGCCAGCAGCTTGGGGACAGGGGGGAATGGCTACACCTTC.